The clone carrying this TCR beta chain was found a few times. Extraction also yielded germline DNA, while blood RNA was obtained from unsorted whole blood. Starting material of 450 to 500 ng total RNA yielded TCR beta cDNA via a constant-region primer. Slightly modified ARM-PCR, run as three nested multiplex PCR rounds, produced the TCR beta libraries. Primers for the first two PCR rounds were TRBV1-TRBV30 forward primers and a C-beta reverse primer (about 11 cycles per round). Via MiXCR, TCRdb re-called the multiplex PCR reads, giving one row per CDR3 protein. The repertoire consists of approximately 340,000 distinct CDR3 sequences, with approximately 65% occurring once and the leading ten covering 6.5%. From germline, CDR1 is MDHEN and CDR2 SYDVKM. This CDR3 is built from 18 residues. The V and J ends lost 3 bases and 0 bases, in that order; junction bases with no gene match: 12. This sample is drawn from a study of tumor-infiltrating lymphocytes in primary liver carcinoma.

The TCR originated in a man in his forties with primary liver carcinoma and hepatitis B virus infection. The chain joins TRBV28 to TRBJ2-3; TRBD2 matches at 7 bases. The specimen was peripheral blood. As DNA, the CDR3 is TGTGCCAGCAGTTTCCTGGGGGTTAGCGGGTTGAGCACAGATACGCAGTATTTT. This codes for CASSFLGVSGLSTDTQYF.